The clone carrying this T cell receptor beta chain has a handful of counts. Its antigen is currently unknown. Looked up from germline, CDR1 is MNHEY and CDR2 is SVGAGI. CDR3 length: 15 amino acids. V shed 7 bases, J shed 5 bases, and the junction held 11 bases outside the gene matches. This entry comes from a study of T cell responses to AZD1222 COVID-19 vaccine. Here immunoSEQ multiplex PCR was the method, and the copy in TCRdb shows in-frame clones only, minus some. This sample has about 110,000 clones, with roughly nine tenths found just once. General study points: Females made up more of the donors, who were largely white British, and clonal diversity may have come out too low. Repertoire sampling occurred only after the peak T cell response. Unmutated variant regions are reportedly targeted by nearly half of spike-specific TCRs. Across the whole spike, CD4 TCRs peaked at regions 160-218 and 743-854.

Sequenced here: peripheral blood, sampled on day 0 of AZD1222 vaccination. The J gene is TRBJ1-2, the V gene TRBV6-5; 9 bases are shared with TRBD1. This clonotype originated in an adult in good health. For the CDR3, the DNA is TGTGCCAGCACCCCCAAACAGGGGGCGGAATATGGCTACACCTTC. The encoded protein is CASTPKQGAEYGYTF.